This TCR beta chain was found in a study of T cell repertoires in cytomegalovirus infection. Findings and limits, study-wide: CMV carriers with the relevant HLA were identified by cumulative public TCR beta family frequency.

Many counts were recorded for this clonotype. What it binds is not known. TCRdb called the reads again in MiXCR, with one record for every CDR3 protein. The profile covers 250,000 to 350,000 distinct CDR3 sequences, with roughly 24% appearing a single time and approximately 15% taken by the ten largest. This CDR3 region has 14 residues. Germline trimming cut 8 bases from V and 1 base from J; bases unmatched to any gene: 4. Per the germline V gene, CDR1 is SGHTA and CDR2 is FQGNSA. Sequenced input: PBMCs. The chain recombines TRBV7-2 with TRBJ2-3, with 9 positions matching TRBD2. The source is a human donor in good health (CMV status not recorded). Some clones in this sample may be carry-over from other donors' samples. The CDR3 protein is CASLLAGGTDTQYF. The CDR3 coding sequence is TGTGCCAGCCTCTTAGCGGGGGGCACAGATACGCAGTATTTT.